This TCR beta chain was observed in a study of cytomegalovirus exposure and HLA in healthy donors. Use of 60 Vbeta and 13 Jbeta primers characterized the PCR. The repertoire was sequenced with immunoSEQ multiplex PCR; TCRdb's copy has only in-frame clones and lacks some. The profile shows around 79,000 clones, 73% of them singletons. Germline V lookup: CDR1 MNHEY, CDR2 SVGAGI. The CDR3 has 14 amino acids. Trimming took off 5 bases at V and 2 bases at J, with 10 bases between the two ends. This clone was detected only a few times. Specimen: PBMCs. The chain links TRBV6-5 to TRBJ2-4, with D possibly matching TRBD1 (5 bases). The sequence was obtained from a woman aged 40 to 50 in good health and CMV-seropositive. The CDR3 nucleotides are TGTGCCAGCAGTCTCAGGGAATCCAAAAACATTCAGTACTTC. Protein product: CASSLRESKNIQYF.